A selection of T cell receptor beta chains follows, all from one sample in a study of cytomegalovirus exposure and HLA in healthy donors. Measured with immunoSEQ multiplex PCR; TCRdb has only the in-frame clones, and not every one. The table has approximately 140,000 clones, 70% to 80% seen once. Sequencing input: PBMCs. Source of these receptors: a man aged 50 to 60 in good health and CMV-seropositive. CDR3s include the opening cysteine and the closing phenylalanine or tryptophan. D genes are given only for firm matches. Only part of the rows carry a size: once, few, many, or a class if the clone is expanded.

clone size	D gene	V gene	J gene	CDR3 DNA	CDR3 protein
NA	NA	TRBV9	TRBJ1-1	TGTGCCAGCACCCCGGACAGACCCAACACTGAAGCTTTCTTT	CASTPDRPNTEAFF
NA	NA	TRBV5-1	TRBJ1-1	TGCGCCAGCAGCTTCGGTATGAGACAGCTGAACACTGAAGCTTTCTTT	CASSFGMRQLNTEAFF
NA	TRBD1	TRBV28	TRBJ1-1	TGTGCCAGCAGTTTTCAGGGGGCCGCGAACACTGAAGCTTTCTTT	CASSFQGAANTEAFF
NA	TRBD1	TRBV27	TRBJ2-2	TGTGCCAGCAGTACACCGGGACAGGGGGTCGGGGAGCTGTTTTTT	CASSTPGQGVGELFF
NA	NA	TRBV11-2	TRBJ2-7	TGTGCCAGCAGCTTAGCCCCCAACGAGCAGTACTTC	CASSLAPNEQYF
NA	NA	TRBV4-1	TRBJ2-3	TGCGCCAGCAGCCAAGGGTGGACTAGCACAGATACGCAGTATTTT	CASSQGWTSTDTQYF
NA	TRBD2	TRBV5-4	TRBJ2-1	TGTGCCAGCAGCCCTGTGGATAGCGGGAGTTATGAGCAGTTCTTC	CASSPVDSGSYEQFF
NA	NA	TRBV5-1	TRBJ2-3	TGCGCCAGCCTCACAGATACGCAGTATTTT	CASLTDTQYF
NA	NA	TRBV21-1	TRBJ2-3	TGTGCCAGCAGAGAAGGAAGTAACCCTAGCGGGAACTTCACAGATACGCAGTATTTT	CASREGSNPSGNFTDTQYF
few	NA	TRBV4-1	TRBJ1-1	TGCGCCAGCAGCCAAGATACTATTTTGGGGAGGTACACTGAAGCTTTCTTT	CASSQDTILGRYTEAFF
NA	TRBD2	TRBV19	TRBJ2-2	TGTGCCAGTAGTAAAAAGGGACTAGCGGGAGGAGGGACCGGGGAGCTGTTTTTT	CASSKKGLAGGGTGELFF
NA	TRBD1	TRBV19	TRBJ1-5	TGTGCCAGTAGTAGGGACAGGGGCAATCAGCCCCAGCATTTT	CASSRDRGNQPQHF
NA	NA	TRBV10-3	TRBJ1-2	TGTGCCATCAGTGCAGGGAACGCTAACTATGGCTACACCTTC	CAISAGNANYGYTF
NA	TRBD2	TRBV6-1	TRBJ2-1	TGTGCCAGCAGTGACTGGGTTCTATATTCGGGCGGGAGGCCCACATTTTTCTTC	CASSDWVLYSGGRPTFFF
NA	NA	TRBV2	TRBJ1-6	TGTGCCAGCAGTCCACGGGGGGGAAATTCACCCCTCCACTTT	CASSPRGGNSPLHF
NA	TRBD2	TRBV5-6	TRBJ2-7	TGTGCCAGCAGCCCCGGACTAGGCTCCTACGAGCAGTACTTC	CASSPGLGSYEQYF
once	TRBD1	TRBV19	TRBJ1-5	TGTGCCAGTAGTACGACAGGGGGCAATCAGCCCCAGCATTTT	CASSTTGGNQPQHF
NA	TRBD2	TRBV19	TRBJ2-7	TGTGCCAGTAGTAGCCGGGCTAGCGGGAGCTACGAGCAGTACTTC	CASSSRASGSYEQYF
NA	TRBD2	TRBV6-1	TRBJ2-1	TGTGCCAGCAGTGAAGCTAGCGGGAGATCTGGGGAGCAGTTCTTC	CASSEASGRSGEQFF
NA	NA	TRBV7-9	TRBJ2-5	TGTGCCAGCAGCTGGTTGGGACAAGCCCAAGAGACCCAGTACTTC	CASSWLGQAQETQYF
NA	NA	TRBV5-4	TRBJ2-7	TGTGCCAGCAAATTGGGGGCAGGCAGCTACGAGCAGTACTTC	CASKLGAGSYEQYF
NA	NA	TRBV5-6	TRBJ2-1	TGTGCCAGCAGCTTGGTGCCCTTAGCGGCTTACAATGAGCAGTTCTTC	CASSLVPLAAYNEQFF
NA	NA	TRBV5-6	TRBJ2-7	TGTGCCAGCAGCTACTCTATCTCCCGAGAGCAGTACTTC	CASSYSISREQYF
NA	NA	TRBV11-3	TRBJ2-7	TGTGCCAGCAGCTTGGACTCAAACTACGAGCAGTACTTC	CASSLDSNYEQYF
NA	NA	TRBV19	TRBJ2-1	TGTGCCAGTACGTCGCGGAGCATCTCCTACAATGAGCAGTTCTTC	CASTSRSISYNEQFF
few	TRBD1	TRBV28	TRBJ2-6	TGTGCCAGCAGTCAGGGACAGGGAGGGTCGACTGGGGCCAACGTCCTGACTTTC	CASSQGQGGSTGANVLTF
NA	TRBD2	TRBV2	TRBJ2-1	TGTGCCAGCAGTCTCCGGACTAGCCAGGAGTTCTTC	CASSLRTSQEFF
NA	TRBD2	TRBV30	TRBJ2-5	TGTGCCTGGAGCTTCGGACTAGCGGGGCAAGAGACCCAGTACTTC	CAWSFGLAGQETQYF
NA	TRBD2	TRBV13	TRBJ2-2	TGTGCCAGCAGCTCGACCGCGGCTAGCGGGAGGGTAATGGCCGGGGAGCTGTTTTTT	CASSSTAASGRVMAGELFF
NA	TRBD1	TRBV7-9	TRBJ1-2	TGTGCCAGCAGCTTGGACAGGGGCAATGGCTACACCTTC	CASSLDRGNGYTF
NA	TRBD1	TRBV15	TRBJ2-3	TGTGCCACCAGCAGAGATCACGTCACCAGGGGGCGGAGGATAGATACGCAGTATTTT	CATSRDHVTRGRRIDTQYF